This T cell receptor beta chain was sequenced for a study of blood T cell repertoires in COVID-19. Trimming shortened V by 1 base and J by 7 bases, and 12 bases separated the two germline ends. CDR3 length equals 15 residues. CDR1 and CDR2 (germline): KGHDR, SFDVKD. Profiled with immunoSEQ multiplex PCR; TCRdb holds only in-frame clones, not every one. The table lists approximately 300,000 clones, 65% to 85% of them singletons. The sample taken for sequencing was peripheral blood. This receptor was taken from a woman in her fifties or sixties with acute or convalescent COVID-19. The chain couples TRBV24-1 to TRBJ2-2; D might be TRBD1 (6 bases). The CDR3 region is CATSDLPQGNGELFF. The CDR3 nucleotides are TGTGCCACCAGTGATTTACCTCAGGGGAACGGGGAGCTGTTTTTT.